This record concerns one T cell receptor (beta chain) sequence. Repertoires were generated with immunoSEQ multiplex PCR, while TCRdb's copy carries only in-frame clones and drops some. The sample carries some 14,000 clones, approximately 74% recorded once. This sample stems from a study of neoadjuvant anti-PD-1 for oral cavity cancer. Trimming at V came to 7 bases and at J to 0 bases, leaving 6 bases not matched to a gene. The CDR3 is made up of 16 amino acids. In germline, CDR1 is MNHNY, CDR2 SVGAGI (reference sequence). Time point indicated: after neoadjuvant nivolumab, at surgical resection. The sequenced sample was PBMCs, obtained after nivolumab (anti-PD-1) treatment. The sequence was collected from a person aged 35-80 years with oral cavity squamous cell carcinoma. The chain carries TRBV6-6 and TRBJ2-4; TRBD1 matches at 10 bases. Here the CDR3 DNA reads TGTGCCAGCACCCCGGGACAGGGGATAGCCAAAAACATTCAGTACTTC. Encoded protein: CASTPGQGIAKNIQYF.